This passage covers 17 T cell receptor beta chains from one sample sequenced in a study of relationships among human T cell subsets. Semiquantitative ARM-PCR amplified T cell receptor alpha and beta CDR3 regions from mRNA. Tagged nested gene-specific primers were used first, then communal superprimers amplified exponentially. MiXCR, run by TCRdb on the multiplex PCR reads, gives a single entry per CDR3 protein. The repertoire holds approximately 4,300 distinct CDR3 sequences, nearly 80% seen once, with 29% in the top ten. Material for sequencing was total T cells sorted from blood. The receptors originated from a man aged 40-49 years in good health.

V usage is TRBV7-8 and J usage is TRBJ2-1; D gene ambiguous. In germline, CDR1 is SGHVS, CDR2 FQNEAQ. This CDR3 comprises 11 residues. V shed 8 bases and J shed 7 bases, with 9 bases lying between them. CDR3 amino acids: CASSPSNEQFF. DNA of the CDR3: TGTGCCAGCTCCCCCTCGAATGAGCAGTTCTTC.

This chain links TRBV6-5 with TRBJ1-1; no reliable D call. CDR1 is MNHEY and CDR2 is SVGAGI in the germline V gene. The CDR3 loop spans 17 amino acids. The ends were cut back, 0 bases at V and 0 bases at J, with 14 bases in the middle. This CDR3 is CASSYSVQKTMNTEAFF. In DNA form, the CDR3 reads TGTGCCAGCAGTTACTCGGTCCAGAAGACCATGAACACTGAAGCTTTCTTT.

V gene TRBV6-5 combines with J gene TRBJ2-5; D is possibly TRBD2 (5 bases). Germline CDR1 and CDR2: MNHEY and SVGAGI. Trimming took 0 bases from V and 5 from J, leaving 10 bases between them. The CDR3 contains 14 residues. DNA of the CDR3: TGTGCCAGCAGTTACTCGCGGGCCGGTGAGACCCAGTACTTC. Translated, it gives CASSYSRAGETQYF.

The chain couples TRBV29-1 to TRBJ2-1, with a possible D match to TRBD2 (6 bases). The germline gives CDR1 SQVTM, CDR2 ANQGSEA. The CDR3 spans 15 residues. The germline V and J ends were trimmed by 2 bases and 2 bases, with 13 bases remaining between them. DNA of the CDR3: TGCAGCGTTGAATTAGCGGTTCTGACCTACAATGAGCAGTTCTTC. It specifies CSVELAVLTYNEQFF.

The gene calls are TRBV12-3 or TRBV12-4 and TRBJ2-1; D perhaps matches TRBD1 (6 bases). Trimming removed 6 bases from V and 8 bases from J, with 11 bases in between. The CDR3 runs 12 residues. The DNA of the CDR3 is TGTGCCAGCAGCTCACAGGGCTATGAGCAGTTCTTC. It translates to CASSSQGYEQFF.

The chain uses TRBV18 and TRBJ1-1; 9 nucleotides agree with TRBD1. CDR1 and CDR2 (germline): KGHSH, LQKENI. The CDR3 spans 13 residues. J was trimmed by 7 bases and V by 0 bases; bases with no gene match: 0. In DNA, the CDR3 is TGTGCCAGCTCACCACCGGACAGGGGTGAAGCTTTCTTT. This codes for CASSPPDRGEAFF.

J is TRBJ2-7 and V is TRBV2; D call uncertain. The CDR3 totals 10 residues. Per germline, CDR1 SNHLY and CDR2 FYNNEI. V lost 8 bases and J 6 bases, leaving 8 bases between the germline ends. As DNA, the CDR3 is TGTGCCAGCTCAGTTGGCGAGCAGTACTTC. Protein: CASSVGEQYF.

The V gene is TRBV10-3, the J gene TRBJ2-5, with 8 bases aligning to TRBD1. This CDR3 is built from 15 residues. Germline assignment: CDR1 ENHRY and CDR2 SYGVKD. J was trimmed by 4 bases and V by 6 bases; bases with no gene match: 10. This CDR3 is CAISLFGQGRETQYF. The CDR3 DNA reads TGTGCCATCAGCCTATTTGGACAGGGCCGAGAGACCCAGTACTTC.

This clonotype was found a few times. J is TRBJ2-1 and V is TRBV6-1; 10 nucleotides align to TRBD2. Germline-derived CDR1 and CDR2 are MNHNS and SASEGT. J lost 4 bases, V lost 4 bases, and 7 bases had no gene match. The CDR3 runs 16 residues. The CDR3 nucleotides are TGTGCCAGCAGTGTATCACTAGCGGGGTTTTACAATGAGCAGTTCTTC. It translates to CASSVSLAGFYNEQFF.

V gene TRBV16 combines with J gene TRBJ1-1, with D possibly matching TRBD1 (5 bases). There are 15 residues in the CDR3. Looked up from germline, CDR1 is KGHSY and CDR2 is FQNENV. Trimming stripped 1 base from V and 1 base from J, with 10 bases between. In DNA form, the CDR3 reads TGTGCCAGCAGCCAATTGGGGGTTCGGAACACTGAAGCTTTCTTT. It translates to CASSQLGVRNTEAFF.

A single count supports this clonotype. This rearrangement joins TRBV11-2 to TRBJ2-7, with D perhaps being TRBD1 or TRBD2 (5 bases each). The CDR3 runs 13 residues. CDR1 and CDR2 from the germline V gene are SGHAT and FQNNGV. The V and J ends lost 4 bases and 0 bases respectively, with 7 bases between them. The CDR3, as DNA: TGTGCCAGCAGCTGGGGGAGCTCCTACGAGCAGTACTTC. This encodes CASSWGSSYEQYF.

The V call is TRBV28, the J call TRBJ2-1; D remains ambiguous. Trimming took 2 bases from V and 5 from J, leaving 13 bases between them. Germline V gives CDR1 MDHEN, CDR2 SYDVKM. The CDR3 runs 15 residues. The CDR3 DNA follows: TGTGCCAGCAGTTTAGATCCCCACTTGAACAATGAGCAGTTCTTC. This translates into CASSLDPHLNNEQFF. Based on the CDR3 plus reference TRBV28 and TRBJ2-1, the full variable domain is DVKVTQSSRYLVKRTGEKVFLECVQDMDHENMFWYRQDPGLGLRLIYFSYDVKMKEKGDIPEGYSVSREKKERFSLILESASTNQTSMYLCASSLDPHLNNEQFFGPGTRLTVL.

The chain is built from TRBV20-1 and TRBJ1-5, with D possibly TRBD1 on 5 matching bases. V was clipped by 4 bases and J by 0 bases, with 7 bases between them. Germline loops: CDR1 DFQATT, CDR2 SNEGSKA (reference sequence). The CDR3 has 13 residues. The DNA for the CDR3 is TGCAGTGCTACCCAGGGTAGCAATCAGCCCCAGCATTTT. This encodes CSATQGSNQPQHF.

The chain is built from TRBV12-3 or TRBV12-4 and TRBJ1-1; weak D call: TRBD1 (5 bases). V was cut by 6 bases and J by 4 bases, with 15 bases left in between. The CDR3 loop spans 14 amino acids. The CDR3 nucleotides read TGTGCCAGCAGCCCTTCCCCAAGGGGCACTGAAGCTTTCTTT. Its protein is CASSPSPRGTEAFF.

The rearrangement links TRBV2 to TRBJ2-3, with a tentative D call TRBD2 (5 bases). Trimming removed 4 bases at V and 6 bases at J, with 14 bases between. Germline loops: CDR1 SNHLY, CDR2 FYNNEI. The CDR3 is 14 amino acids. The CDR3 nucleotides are TGTGCCAGCAGTGCCTCCTTCGGCGGGGATACGCAGTATTTT. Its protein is CASSASFGGDTQYF.

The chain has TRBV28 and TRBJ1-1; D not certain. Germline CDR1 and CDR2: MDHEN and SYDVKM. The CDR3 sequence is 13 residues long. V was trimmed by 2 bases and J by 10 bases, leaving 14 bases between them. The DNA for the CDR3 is TGTGCCAGCAGTTTAGAACCCCCGGCGGGAGCTTTCTTT. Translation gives CASSLEPPAGAFF.

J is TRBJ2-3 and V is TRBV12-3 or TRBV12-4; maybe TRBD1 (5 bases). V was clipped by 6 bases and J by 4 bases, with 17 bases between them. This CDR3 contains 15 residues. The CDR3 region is CASRRSLGAPDTQYF. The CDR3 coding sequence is TGTGCCAGCAGGCGGAGTTTAGGGGCTCCAGATACGCAGTATTTT.